This passage covers 9 T cell receptor beta chains from one sample sequenced in a study of T cell changes during pregnancy in multiple sclerosis. TCRdb keeps only in-frame clones here, not all; method: immunoSEQ multiplex PCR. The sample has 90,000 to 120,000 clones; 90% to 95% are singletons. Here the sequenced sample was peripheral blood, taken before pregnancy. These receptor sequences come from a female donor with multiple sclerosis, enrolled in a pregnancy study.

The V gene is TRBV28, the J gene TRBJ2-5, with D perhaps TRBD1 (6 bases). The CDR3 has 14 amino acids. CDR1 is MDHEN and CDR2 is SYDVKM in the germline V gene. V was trimmed by 5 bases and J by 5 bases, leaving 15 bases between them. This chain's CDR3 is CASSGSGVRETQYF. The DNA for the CDR3 is TGTGCCAGCAGTGGCTCAGGGGTTCGGGAGACCCAGTACTTC.

This clone showed up just a few times. CDR3 sequence: CASSVRDREQPQHF. The CDR3, as DNA: TGCGCCAGCAGCGTGAGGGACAGAGAACAGCCCCAGCATTTT. The chain is built from TRBV4-1 and TRBJ1-5; 7 nucleotides agree with TRBD1. The V gene end was trimmed by 5 bases and the J gene end by 7 bases; junction bases not matched to a gene: 8. The germline V gene has CDR1 MGHRA and CDR2 YSYEKL. The CDR3 has 14 amino acids.

The CDR3 DNA reads as TGTGCCCAATCGAACAGGGGTGGAACTGAAGCTTTCTTT. It translates to CAQSNRGGTEAFF. The V call is TRBV30, the J call TRBJ1-1; 7 bases fit TRBD1. Germline lookup yields CDR1 GTSNPN and CDR2 SVGIG (reference sequence). V was pared by 8 bases and J by 5 bases, with 11 bases of the junction left unmatched. The CDR3 totals 13 residues. The variable domain in full, with the rest retrieved from reference TRBV30 and TRBJ1-1, is SQTIHQWPATLVQPVGSPLSLECTVEGTSNPNLYWYRQAAGRGLQLLFYSVGIGQISSEVPQNLSASRPQDRQFILSSKKLLLSDSGFYLCAQSNRGGTEAFFGQGTRLTVV.

This chain connects TRBV2 to TRBJ2-3, with no clear D. Trimming stripped 9 bases from V and 0 bases from J, with 16 bases between. This CDR3 contains 15 residues. Germline CDR1 SNHLY, CDR2 FYNNEI. CDR3 region: CASKLVGTSTDTQYF. DNA for the CDR3: TGTGCCAGTAAATTGGTGGGCACTAGCACAGATACGCAGTATTTT.

The V call is TRBV5-1, the J call TRBJ1-2; the D is unclear. V shed 5 bases and J shed 0 bases, with 8 bases lying between them. Germline loops: CDR1 SGHRS, CDR2 YFSETQ. The CDR3 contains 13 residues. The CDR3 reads CASSGLANYGYTF. CDR3 DNA sequence: TGCGCCAGCAGTGGCCTAGCTAACTATGGCTACACCTTC.

Turning to this clone: Its ends do not fully match the called genes, so a read error is possible. The V and J genes are TRBV15 and TRBJ1-1; 8 bases agree with TRBD1. The CDR3 runs 13 residues. CDR1 LNHNV and CDR2 YYDKDF come from the germline V gene (reference sequence). CDR3 amino acids: CATSRDPGGAAPF. CDR3 DNA sequence: TGTGCCACCAGCAGAGATCCAGGGGGCGCCGCACCTTTT.

This clone was seen just once. CDR3 nucleotide sequence: TGTGCCAGCAGCTTATACCCCCGAGGCCAGCCTCAAGCTTTCTTT. This encodes CASSLYPRGQPQAFF. This chain joins TRBV7-2 and TRBJ1-1; D is uncertain. V lost 2 bases and J lost 9, with 19 bases in between. This CDR3 is 15 amino acids long. The germline V gene encodes CDR1 SGHTA and CDR2 FQGNSA.

This clone was found once. The chain is built from TRBV2 and TRBJ2-5; D not resolved. Germline V CDR1 and CDR2: SNHLY, FYNNEI. Trimming shortened V by 7 bases and J by 1 base, and 13 bases separated the two germline ends. The CDR3 length is 14 residues. CDR3 sequence (DNA): TGTGCCAGCATTGTATCGGCGGTCCAAGAGACCCAGTACTTC. The encoded protein is CASIVSAVQETQYF.

The rearrangement joins TRBV29-1 to TRBJ2-7; tentative D call: TRBD1 (5 bases). Germline assignment: CDR1 SQVTM and CDR2 ANQGSEA. V lost 4 bases and J 2 bases, leaving 9 bases between the germline ends. The CDR3 extends over 12 amino acids. CDR3: CSVAAGPYEQYF. The CDR3 nucleotides are TGCAGCGTTGCGGCAGGGCCCTACGAGCAGTACTTC.